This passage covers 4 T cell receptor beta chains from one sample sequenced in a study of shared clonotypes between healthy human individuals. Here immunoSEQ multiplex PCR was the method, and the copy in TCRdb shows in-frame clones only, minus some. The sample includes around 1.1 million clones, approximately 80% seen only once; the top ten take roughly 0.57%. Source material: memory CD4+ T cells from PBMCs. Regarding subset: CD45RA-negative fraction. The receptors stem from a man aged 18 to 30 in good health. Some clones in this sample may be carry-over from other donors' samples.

CDR3 nucleotide sequence: TGCGCCAGCAGCCAAAAGATGGGGCTCCCCGGGGAGCCCCAGCATTTT. This sequence encodes CASSQKMGLPGEPQHF. The J gene is TRBJ1-5, the V gene TRBV4-3; D is possibly TRBD1 (5 bases). V gave up 2 bases and J gave up 8 bases, with 19 bases separating them. This CDR3 is built from 16 residues. The V gene's germline CDR1 is LGHNA and CDR2 YSLEER.

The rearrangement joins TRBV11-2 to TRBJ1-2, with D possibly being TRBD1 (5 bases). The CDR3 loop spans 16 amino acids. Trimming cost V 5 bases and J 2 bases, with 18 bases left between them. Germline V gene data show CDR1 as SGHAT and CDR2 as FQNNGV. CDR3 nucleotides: TGTGCCAGCAGCGTGGGGACGGGGGAAATCAACTATGGCTACACCTTC. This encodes CASSVGTGEINYGYTF.

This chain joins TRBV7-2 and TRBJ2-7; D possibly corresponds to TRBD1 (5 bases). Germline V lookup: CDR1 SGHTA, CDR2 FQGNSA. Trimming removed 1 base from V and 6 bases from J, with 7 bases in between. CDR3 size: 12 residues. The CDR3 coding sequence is TGTGCCAGCAGCTTAGTGACAGTCGAGCAGTACTTC. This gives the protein CASSLVTVEQYF.

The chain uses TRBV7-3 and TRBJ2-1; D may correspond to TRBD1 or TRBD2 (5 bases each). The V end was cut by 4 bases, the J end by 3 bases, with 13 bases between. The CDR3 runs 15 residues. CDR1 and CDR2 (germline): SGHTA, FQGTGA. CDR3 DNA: TGTGCCAGCAGCTCCCGGGACGCGTTCTACAATGAGCAGTTCTTC. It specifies CASSSRDAFYNEQFF.